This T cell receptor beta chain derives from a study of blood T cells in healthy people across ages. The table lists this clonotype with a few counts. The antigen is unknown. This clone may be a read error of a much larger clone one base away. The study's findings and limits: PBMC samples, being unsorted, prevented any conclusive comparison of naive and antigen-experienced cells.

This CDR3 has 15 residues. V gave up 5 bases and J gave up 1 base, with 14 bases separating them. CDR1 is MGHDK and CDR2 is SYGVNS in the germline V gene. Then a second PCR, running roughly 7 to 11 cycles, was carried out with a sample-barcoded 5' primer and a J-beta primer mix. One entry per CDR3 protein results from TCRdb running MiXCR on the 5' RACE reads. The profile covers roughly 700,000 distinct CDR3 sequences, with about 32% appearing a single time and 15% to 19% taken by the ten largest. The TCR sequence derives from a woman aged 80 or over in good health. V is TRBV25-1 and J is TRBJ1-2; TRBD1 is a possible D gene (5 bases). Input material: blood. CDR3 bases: TGTGCCAGCAGTCCTAGCGACAGCCTTAACTATGGCTACACCTTC. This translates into CASSPSDSLNYGYTF.